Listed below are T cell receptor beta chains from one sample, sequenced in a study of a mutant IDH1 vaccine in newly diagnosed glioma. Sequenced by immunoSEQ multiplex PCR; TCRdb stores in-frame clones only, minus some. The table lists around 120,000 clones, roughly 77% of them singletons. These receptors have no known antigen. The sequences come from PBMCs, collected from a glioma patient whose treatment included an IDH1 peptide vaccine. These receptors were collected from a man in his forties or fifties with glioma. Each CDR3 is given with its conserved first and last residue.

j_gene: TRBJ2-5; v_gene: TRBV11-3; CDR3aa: CASSHTGQETQYF
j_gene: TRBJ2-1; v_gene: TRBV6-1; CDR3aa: CASSDRARSYNEQFF
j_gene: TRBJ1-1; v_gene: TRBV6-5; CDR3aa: CASRSGPGMNTEAFF
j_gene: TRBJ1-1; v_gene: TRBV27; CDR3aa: CASSRDMRDTEAFF
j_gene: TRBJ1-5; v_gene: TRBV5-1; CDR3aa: CASSEGQSNQPQHF
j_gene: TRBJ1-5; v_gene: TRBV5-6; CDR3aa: CASSLDRGLIGQPQHF
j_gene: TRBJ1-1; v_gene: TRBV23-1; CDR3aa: CASGRDRTPYEAFF
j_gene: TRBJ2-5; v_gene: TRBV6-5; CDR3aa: CASRFSGRGETQYF
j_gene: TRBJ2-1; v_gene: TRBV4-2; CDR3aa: CASSLPHGESSGRPSYNEQFF
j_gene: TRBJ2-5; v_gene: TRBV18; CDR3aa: CASSPRTSGFQETQYF
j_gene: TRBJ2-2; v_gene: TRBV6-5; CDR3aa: CASSLDSRDGGELFF
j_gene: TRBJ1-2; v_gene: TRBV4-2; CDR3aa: CASSPSGTEVNYGYTF
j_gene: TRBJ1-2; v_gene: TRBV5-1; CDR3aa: CASSLYTDGLYGYTF
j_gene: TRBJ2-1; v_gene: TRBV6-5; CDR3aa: CASSFRRGPGGEQFF
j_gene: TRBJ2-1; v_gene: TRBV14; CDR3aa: CASSPQRRQFF
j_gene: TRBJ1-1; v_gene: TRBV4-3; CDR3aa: CASSQRGQGITEAFF
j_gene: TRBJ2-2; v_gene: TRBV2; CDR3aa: CASSAGTGGSGELFF
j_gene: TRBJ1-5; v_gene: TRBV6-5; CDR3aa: CASSYSRGPNQPQHF
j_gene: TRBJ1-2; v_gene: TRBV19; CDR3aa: CASSRGQPYGYTF
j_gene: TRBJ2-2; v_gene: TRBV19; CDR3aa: CASRQGARGGELFF
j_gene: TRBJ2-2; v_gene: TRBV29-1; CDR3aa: CSVEAERRGELFF
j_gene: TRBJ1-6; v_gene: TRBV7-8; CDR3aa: CASTSSSQASSYNSPLHF
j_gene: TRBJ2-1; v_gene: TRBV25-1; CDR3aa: CASSGYRGPRRDEQFF
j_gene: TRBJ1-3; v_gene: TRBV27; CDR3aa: CASSFSSGNTIYF
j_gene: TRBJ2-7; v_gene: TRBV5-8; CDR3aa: CASRTGYEQYF
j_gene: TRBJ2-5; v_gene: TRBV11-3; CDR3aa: CASSLAGQGLGETQYF
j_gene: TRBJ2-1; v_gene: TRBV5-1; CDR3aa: CASSLEGGVHPNEQFF
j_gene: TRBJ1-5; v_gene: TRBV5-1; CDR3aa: CASSHPPGAGLSNQPQHF
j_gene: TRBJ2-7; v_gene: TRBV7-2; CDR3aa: CASSLGTVVYEQYF
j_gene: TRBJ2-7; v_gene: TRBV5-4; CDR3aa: CASSLAGVGEQYF
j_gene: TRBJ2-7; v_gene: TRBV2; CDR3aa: CASGMAGAILSF
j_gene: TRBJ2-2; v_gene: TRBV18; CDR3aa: CASSPKPKTGELFF
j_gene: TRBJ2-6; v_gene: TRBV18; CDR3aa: CASSQLRGGVANVLTF
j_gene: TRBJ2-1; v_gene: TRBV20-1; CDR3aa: CSVYGNEQFF
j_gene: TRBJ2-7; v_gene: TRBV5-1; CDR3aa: CASSFSRYYEQYF
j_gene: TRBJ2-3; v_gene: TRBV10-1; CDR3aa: CARSDRCAQYF
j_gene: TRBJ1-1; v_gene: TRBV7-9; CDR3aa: CASSLGSTEAFF
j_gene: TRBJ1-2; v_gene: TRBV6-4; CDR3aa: CATLFRGVCNYGYTF
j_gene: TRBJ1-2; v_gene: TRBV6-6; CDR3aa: CASSSTGKNYGYTF
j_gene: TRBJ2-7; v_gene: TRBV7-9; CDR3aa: CASSDSRGEQYF
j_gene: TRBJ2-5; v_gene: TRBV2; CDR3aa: CASRNGLAGQYQETQYF
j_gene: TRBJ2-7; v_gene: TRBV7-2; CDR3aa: CASSFTGYEQYF
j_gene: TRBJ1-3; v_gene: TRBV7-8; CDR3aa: CASSRRGVSGNTIYF
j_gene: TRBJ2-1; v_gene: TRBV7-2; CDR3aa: CASSVSGRPYNEQFF
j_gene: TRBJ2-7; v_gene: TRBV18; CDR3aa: CASSPMPRVAYEQYF
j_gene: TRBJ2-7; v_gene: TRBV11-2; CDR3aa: CASSRPGHDTYEQYF
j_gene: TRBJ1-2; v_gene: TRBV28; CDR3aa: CASGGYGYTF
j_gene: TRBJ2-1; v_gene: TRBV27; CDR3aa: CASSSPPYNEQFF
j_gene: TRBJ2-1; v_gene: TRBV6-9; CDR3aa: CASTPMRGSFNEQFF
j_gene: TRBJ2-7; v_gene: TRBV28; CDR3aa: CASGSHLFEQYF
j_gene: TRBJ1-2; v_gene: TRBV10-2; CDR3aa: CASSDPPGSPNAGYTF
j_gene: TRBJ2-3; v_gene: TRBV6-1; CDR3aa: CASSEDRATQYF
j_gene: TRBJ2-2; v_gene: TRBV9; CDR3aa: CASSVGQEIAVTGELFF
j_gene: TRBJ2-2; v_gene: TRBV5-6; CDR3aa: CASSLGSGATGELFF
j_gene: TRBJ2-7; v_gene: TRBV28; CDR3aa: CASSSSGTSFYEQYF
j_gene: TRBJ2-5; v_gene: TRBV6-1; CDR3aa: CASSEVKRVQETQYF
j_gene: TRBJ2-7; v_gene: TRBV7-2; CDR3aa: CATSQQYEQYF
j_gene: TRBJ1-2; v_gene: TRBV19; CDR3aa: CASSNQASNYGYTF
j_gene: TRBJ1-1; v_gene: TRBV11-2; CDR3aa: CASSIQVEAFF